Listed below are T cell receptor beta chains from one sample, sequenced in a study of blood T cell repertoires in COVID-19. Measured with immunoSEQ multiplex PCR; TCRdb has only the in-frame clones, and not every one. This table has about 350,000 clones, approximately 91% appearing once. The sequenced material came from PBMCs or T cells enriched from blood (not recorded which). The receptors come from a woman in her 30s who had been exposed to COVID-19. Both conserved end residues are part of each CDR3. The D gene is left open where the match is weak. Size is stated for part of the rows, as once, few or many counts, or as a class when the clone is expanded.

cdr3_aa: CASNQRDYNEQFF; cdr3_nt: TGTGCCAGCAACCAGCGGGACTACAATGAGCAGTTCTTC; cdr3_length: 13; d_call: TRBD2; j_call: TRBJ2-1; v_call: TRBV6-5; clone_size: .
cdr3_aa: CSVEGQGAYEQYF; cdr3_nt: TGCAGCGTTGAAGGGCAGGGGGCTTACGAGCAGTACTTC; cdr3_length: 13; d_call: TRBD1; j_call: TRBJ2-7; v_call: TRBV29-1; clone_size: once
cdr3_aa: CASRGLAAETQYF; cdr3_nt: TGTGCCAGCCGAGGACTAGCTGCGGAGACCCAGTACTTC; cdr3_length: 13; d_call: TRBD2; j_call: TRBJ2-5; v_call: TRBV19; clone_size: .
cdr3_aa: CASSLYQETQYF; cdr3_nt: TGTGCCAGCTCCCTGTACCAAGAGACCCAGTACTTC; cdr3_length: 12; d_call: .; j_call: TRBJ2-5; v_call: TRBV18; clone_size: .
cdr3_aa: CASSKEARVPYEQYF; cdr3_nt: TGTGCCAGCAGCAAAGAGGCCAGGGTCCCCTACGAGCAGTACTTC; cdr3_length: 15; d_call: .; j_call: TRBJ2-7; v_call: TRBV21-1; clone_size: .
cdr3_aa: CASSLGQGGTDTQYF; cdr3_nt: TGCGCCAGCAGCTTGGGACAGGGAGGAACAGATACGCAGTATTTT; cdr3_length: 15; d_call: .; j_call: TRBJ2-3; v_call: TRBV5-1; clone_size: .
cdr3_aa: CASSEVVGANNSPLHF; cdr3_nt: TGTGCCAGCAGTGAAGTGGTAGGGGCGAATAATTCACCCCTCCACTTT; cdr3_length: 16; d_call: .; j_call: TRBJ1-6; v_call: TRBV2; clone_size: .
cdr3_aa: CASSLTVQAGNTIYF; cdr3_nt: TGTGCCAGTAGTCTGACAGTCCAGGCTGGAAACACCATATATTTT; cdr3_length: 15; d_call: .; j_call: TRBJ1-3; v_call: TRBV19; clone_size: once
cdr3_aa: CASSMQARGRTYNEQFF; cdr3_nt: TGTGCCAGTAGTATGCAAGCCCGCGGGAGAACCTACAATGAGCAGTTCTTC; cdr3_length: 17; d_call: TRBD2; j_call: TRBJ2-1; v_call: TRBV19; clone_size: once
cdr3_aa: CASSSPLGSGTLGANVLTF; cdr3_nt: TGTGCCAGCAGCTCCCCCTTGGGTAGCGGGACACTTGGGGCCAACGTCCTGACTTTC; cdr3_length: 19; d_call: TRBD2; j_call: TRBJ2-6; v_call: TRBV7-9; clone_size: .
cdr3_aa: CASSSTGGSNYGYTF; cdr3_nt: TGTGCCAGCAGCTCAACAGGGGGTTCGAACTATGGCTACACCTTC; cdr3_length: 15; d_call: TRBD1; j_call: TRBJ1-2; v_call: TRBV7-3; clone_size: .
cdr3_aa: CASSSPGLHNEQFF; cdr3_nt: TGTGCCAGCAGTTCCCCTGGACTACACAATGAGCAGTTCTTC; cdr3_length: 14; d_call: .; j_call: TRBJ2-1; v_call: TRBV28; clone_size: .
cdr3_aa: CASSSGTGGANYGYTF; cdr3_nt: TGTGCCAGCAGCTCCGGGACAGGGGGCGCTAACTATGGCTACACCTTC; cdr3_length: 16; d_call: TRBD1; j_call: TRBJ1-2; v_call: TRBV6-4; clone_size: .
cdr3_aa: CASSFTIYEQYF; cdr3_nt: TGTGCCAGCAGCTTTACTATCTACGAGCAGTACTTC; cdr3_length: 12; d_call: .; j_call: TRBJ2-7; v_call: TRBV11-3; clone_size: once
cdr3_aa: CASSPGQGAQALEKLFF; cdr3_nt: TGTGCCAGCTCACCAGGCCAGGGGGCTCAAGCCCTAGAAAAACTGTTTTTT; cdr3_length: 17; d_call: TRBD1; j_call: TRBJ1-4; v_call: TRBV18; clone_size: .
cdr3_aa: CASSLQGQSGGAFF; cdr3_nt: TGTGCCAGCAGCTTACAGGGCCAGTCCGGGGGAGCTTTCTTT; cdr3_length: 14; d_call: .; j_call: TRBJ1-1; v_call: TRBV7-3; clone_size: .
cdr3_aa: CAISARGQGGRGGELFF; cdr3_nt: TGTGCCATCAGTGCAAGAGGACAGGGAGGTCGTGGCGGGGAGCTGTTTTTT; cdr3_length: 17; d_call: TRBD1; j_call: TRBJ2-2; v_call: TRBV10-3; clone_size: .
cdr3_aa: CASSIMGLPQETQYF; cdr3_nt: TGTGCCAGTAGTATAATGGGACTCCCTCAAGAGACCCAGTACTTC; cdr3_length: 15; d_call: .; j_call: TRBJ2-5; v_call: TRBV19; clone_size: .
cdr3_aa: CASSGQGARNYGYTF; cdr3_nt: TGTGCCAGCAGCGGACAGGGGGCGCGTAACTATGGCTACACCTTC; cdr3_length: 15; d_call: TRBD1; j_call: TRBJ1-2; v_call: TRBV7-9; clone_size: .
cdr3_aa: CASSLDRDYGYTF; cdr3_nt: TGTGCCAGCAGCTTGGACAGGGACTATGGCTACACCTTC; cdr3_length: 13; d_call: .; j_call: TRBJ1-2; v_call: TRBV5-4; clone_size: .
cdr3_aa: CASSSFTDTQYF; cdr3_nt: TGTGCCAGCAGCTCATTCACAGATACGCAGTATTTT; cdr3_length: 12; d_call: .; j_call: TRBJ2-3; v_call: TRBV11-3; clone_size: .
cdr3_aa: CASSQDWGVGANVLTF; cdr3_nt: TGTGCCAGCAGCCAAGATTGGGGGGTTGGGGCCAACGTCCTGACTTTC; cdr3_length: 16; d_call: .; j_call: TRBJ2-6; v_call: TRBV3-1/TRBV3-2; clone_size: .
cdr3_aa: CASSPGLAGAVRESEQFF; cdr3_nt: TGTGCCAGCAGCCCCGGACTAGCGGGAGCAGTTCGGGAGTCGGAGCAGTTCTTC; cdr3_length: 18; d_call: TRBD2; j_call: TRBJ2-1; v_call: TRBV3-1/TRBV3-2; clone_size: .
cdr3_aa: CASSLFGGLNTEAFF; cdr3_nt: TGTGCCAGCAGCCTCTTCGGCGGATTGAACACTGAAGCTTTCTTT; cdr3_length: 15; d_call: .; j_call: TRBJ1-1; v_call: TRBV7-8; clone_size: .
cdr3_aa: CASSDPGQTDTQYF; cdr3_nt: TGCGCCAGCAGTGACCCGGGACAGACAGATACGCAGTATTTT; cdr3_length: 14; d_call: TRBD1; j_call: TRBJ2-3; v_call: TRBV10-1; clone_size: .
cdr3_aa: CASSLFMVGSGANVLTF; cdr3_nt: TGTGCCAGCAGTTTATTTATGGTCGGGTCTGGGGCCAACGTCCTGACTTTC; cdr3_length: 17; d_call: .; j_call: TRBJ2-6; v_call: TRBV27; clone_size: .
cdr3_aa: CASSQEFQGMAQETQYF; cdr3_nt: TGCGCCAGCAGCCAAGAGTTTCAGGGGATGGCCCAAGAGACCCAGTACTTC; cdr3_length: 17; d_call: .; j_call: TRBJ2-5; v_call: TRBV4-1; clone_size: .
cdr3_aa: CASSQDRGGQGRDYEQYF; cdr3_nt: TGCGCCAGCAGCCAAGATAGGGGGGGACAGGGCAGAGACTACGAGCAGTACTTC; cdr3_length: 18; d_call: TRBD1; j_call: TRBJ2-7; v_call: TRBV4-1; clone_size: .
cdr3_aa: CASSELSSRLMNQPQHF; cdr3_nt: TGTGCCAGCAGTGAACTTTCGTCCAGGCTAATGAATCAGCCCCAGCATTTT; cdr3_length: 17; d_call: .; j_call: TRBJ1-5; v_call: TRBV6-1; clone_size: .
cdr3_aa: CASMGGGRGDTQYF; cdr3_nt: TGTGCCAGCATGGGGGGCGGGAGAGGAGATACGCAGTATTTT; cdr3_length: 14; d_call: .; j_call: TRBJ2-3; v_call: TRBV2; clone_size: .
cdr3_aa: CASSLRPPGGTSTDTQYF; cdr3_nt: TGTGCCAGCAGCTTAAGACCCCCGGGGGGCACTAGCACAGATACGCAGTATTTT; cdr3_length: 18; d_call: .; j_call: TRBJ2-3; v_call: TRBV7-2; clone_size: .